The clone carrying this T cell receptor beta chain was seen once. Its antigen is not known. These data are taken from a study of cytomegalovirus exposure and HLA in healthy donors. Study conclusions and caveats: A later analysis showed TCR association rates differing by HLA locus, peaking at DRB1 and lowest at HLA-C.

The V gene's germline CDR1 is SGHRS and CDR2 YFSETQ. The CDR3 loop spans 14 amino acids. V lost 3 bases, J lost 5 bases, and 12 bases lay in between. The PCR contained 60 Vbeta and 13 Jbeta primers. Measured with immunoSEQ multiplex PCR; TCRdb has only the in-frame clones, and not every one. The profile shows roughly 240,000 clones, roughly 78% of them singletons. Sequenced sample: PBMCs. This clonotype was obtained from a boy between 5 and 17 years old in good health and CMV-seronegative. J is TRBJ2-1 and V is TRBV5-1, with no clear D. The CDR3 DNA sequence: TGCGCCAGCAGCTCCTATATTTATGACAATGAGCAGTTCTTC. Translated, it gives CASSSYIYDNEQFF.